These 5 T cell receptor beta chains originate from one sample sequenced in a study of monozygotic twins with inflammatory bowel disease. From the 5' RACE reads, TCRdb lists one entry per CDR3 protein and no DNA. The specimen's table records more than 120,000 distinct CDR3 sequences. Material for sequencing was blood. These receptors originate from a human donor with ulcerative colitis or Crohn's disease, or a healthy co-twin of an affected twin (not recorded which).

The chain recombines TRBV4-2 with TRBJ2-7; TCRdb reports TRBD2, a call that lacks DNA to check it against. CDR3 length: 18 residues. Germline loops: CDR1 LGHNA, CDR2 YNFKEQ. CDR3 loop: CASSQFNSGGPDSYEQYF.

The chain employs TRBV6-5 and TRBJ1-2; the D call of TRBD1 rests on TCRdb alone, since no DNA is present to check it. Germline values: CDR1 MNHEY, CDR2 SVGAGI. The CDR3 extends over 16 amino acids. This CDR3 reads CASSLTGQGFLSGYTF.

The chain's CDR3 is CASSRLLAGLNNEQFF. J is TRBJ2-1 and V is TRBV4-1; lacking DNA, the TRBD2 call made by TCRdb goes unchecked. Germline V gene sequence: CDR1 MGHRA, CDR2 YSYEKL. The CDR3 length is 16 residues.

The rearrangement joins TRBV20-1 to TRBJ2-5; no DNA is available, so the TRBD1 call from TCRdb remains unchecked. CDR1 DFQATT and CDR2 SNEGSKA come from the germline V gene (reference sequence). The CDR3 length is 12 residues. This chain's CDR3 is CSAPDSQETQYF.

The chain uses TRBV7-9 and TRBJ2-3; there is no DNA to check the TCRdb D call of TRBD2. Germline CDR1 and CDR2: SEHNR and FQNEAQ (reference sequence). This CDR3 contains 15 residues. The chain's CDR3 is CASAFLAGAQDTQYF.